This T cell receptor (beta chain) was identified in a study of cytomegalovirus exposure and HLA in healthy donors. Germline V gene data show CDR1 as LNHNV and CDR2 as YYDKDF (reference sequence). V gave up 1 base and J gave up 2 bases, with 14 bases separating them. The CDR3 covers 16 residues. PCR employed 60 Vbeta and 13 Jbeta primers. Produced via immunoSEQ multiplex PCR; TCRdb's table is partial and in-frame only. This sample has some 130,000 clones, with approximately 80% found just once. A word on this clone: Its matching antigen is unknown.

Study-wide findings and caveats: The classifier reportedly diagnosed cytomegalovirus status with high sensitivity and specificity. Solely CMV serostatus was available to characterize immune exposure.

The specimen was PBMCs. The rearrangement joins TRBV15 to TRBJ1-2; D perhaps matches TRBD1 (6 bases). This TCR was recovered from a man aged 25-45 years in good health and CMV-seronegative. Here the CDR3 reads CATSRAPGVPNYGYTF. The CDR3 nucleotides are TGTGCCACCAGCAGAGCCCCAGGGGTCCCCAACTATGGCTACACCTTC.